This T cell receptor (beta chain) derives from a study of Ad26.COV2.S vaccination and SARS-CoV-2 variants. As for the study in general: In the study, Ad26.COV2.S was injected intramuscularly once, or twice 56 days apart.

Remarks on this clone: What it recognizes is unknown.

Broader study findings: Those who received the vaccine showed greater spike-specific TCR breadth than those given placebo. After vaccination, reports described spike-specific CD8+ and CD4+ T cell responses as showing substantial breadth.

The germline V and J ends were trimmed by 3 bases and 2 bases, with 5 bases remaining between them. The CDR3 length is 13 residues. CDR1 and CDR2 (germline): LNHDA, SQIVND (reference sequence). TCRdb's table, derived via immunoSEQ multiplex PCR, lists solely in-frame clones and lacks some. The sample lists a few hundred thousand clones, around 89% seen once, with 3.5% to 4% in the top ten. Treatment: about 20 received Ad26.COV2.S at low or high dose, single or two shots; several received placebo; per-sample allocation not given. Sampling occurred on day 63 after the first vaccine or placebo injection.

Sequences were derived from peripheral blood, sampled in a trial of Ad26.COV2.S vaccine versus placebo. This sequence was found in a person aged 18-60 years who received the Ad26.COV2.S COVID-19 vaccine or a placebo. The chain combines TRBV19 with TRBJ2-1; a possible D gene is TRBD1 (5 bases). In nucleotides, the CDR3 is TGTGCCAGTAGTATGACAGCCTACAATGAGCAGTTCTTC. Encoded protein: CASSMTAYNEQFF.